This TCR beta chain was sequenced during a study of beta chain features in type 1 diabetes. Only a few counts were recorded for this clone. Expressed TCRB transcripts got sequenced, as all isolated RNA was reverse transcribed. Sequencing was performed with immunoSEQ multiplex PCR; in TCRdb, only in-frame clones are kept and a portion is missing. Of about 150,000 clones listed, roughly 11% were seen once; the top ten hold about 2.1%. The V gene end was trimmed by 6 bases and the J gene end by 0 bases; junction bases not matched to a gene: 7. Germline CDR1 and CDR2: MNHNY and SVGAGI (reference sequence). The CDR3 loop spans 16 amino acids.

The chain employs TRBV6-6 and TRBJ1-4, with 7 positions matching TRBD1. This receptor was identified in a man aged 18 to 29 in good health. The specimen sequenced was central memory CD4+ T cells from blood. The DNA of the CDR3 is TGTGCCAGCAGCCCCCGACAGGGCGCAACTAATGAAAAACTGTTTTTT. Translation: CASSPRQGATNEKLFF.